This TCR beta chain was sequenced during a study of T cells in localized non-small cell lung cancer (dated by TCRdb to between 2020 and 2021). With respect to the entire study: Comparing tumors with uninvolved tumor-adjacent lungs, the study looked at the T cell repertoires of over 200 patients with early-stage NSCLC. The mean age of the NSCLC patients was approximately 71 years, with 130 or so men and 107 women. The cohort consisted of 236 treatment-naive NSCLC patients whose localized lung tumors had been resected.

TCR beta CDR3 regions were sequenced from DNA using the immunoSEQ Assay. As for how the authors treated the data: To compute T cell density, TCR beta template counts were normalized to usable DNA, which was estimated by amplifying housekeeping genes. Richness was estimated using the preseqR package, with extrapolation to 400,000 templates for PBMC samples and to 120,000 templates for tissue samples. Clonality was defined as one minus Pielou's evenness. Tissue-enriched TCRs were identified by differential abundance testing using productive amino-acid clonotypes, minimum total count 5 and alpha 0.1. The Jaccard Index and the Morisita Overlap Index were used to quantify repertoire overlap between compartments. GLIPH grouped TCR beta CDR3s together with public tetramer-defined viral CDR3s, and a viral motif had to include at least three viral sequences and also show V-gene enrichment. TCRdb stores this immuneACCESS table with in-frame sequences only. Part of the clones is absent; in the studies checked, under half of the shortfall reflects unresolved V genes, and no reason is known for the rest. The V and J calls and clone size come from that table; D and trimming were worked out from the DNA. This sample has approximately 81,000 clones in its table, and 70% to 90% of those were observed once. The biggest ten clones account for 20% to 25% of the sample.

At diagnosis, tumor, uninvolved tumor-adjacent lung and peripheral blood were collected and then preserved as a mix of FFPE and fresh-frozen material. For TCR repertoire profiling, the blood samples were analyzed as peripheral blood mononuclear cells. CDR1 and CDR2 (SGHTS, YDEGEE) derive from the germline V gene. Trimming costs V 0 bases and J 7 bases, and their ends lie 10 bases apart. The CDR3 runs 13 residues from the cysteine to the phenylalanine. CDR3 DNA is the only sequence kept; it has 39 bases, read in frame from the first base. In the case of this clone: Its recognized antigen is unknown. Per-base qualities were not stored, and no clone one base away is much larger.

What the work shows at the level of the full study, not this receptor alone: Longer overall survival was associated with higher T cell density in blood, whereas shorter survival was associated with higher clonality in adjacent lung. Because the study design was exploratory, TCR variables were selected using unadjusted p-values without false-discovery rate correction. A median of approximately 53 of the top 100 tumor clones turned up in the paired uninvolved adjacent lung, and fewer than 35 of those clones also ranked among the top 100 of that same adjacent lung. Uninvolved tumor-adjacent lung showed the highest T cell clonality, higher than tumor, which suggests more focused antigenic responses in the uninvolved tumor-adjacent lung. Because multi-region sequencing of the tumors was not done, intratumor heterogeneity could not be ruled out.

The sequenced sample was peripheral blood, obtained before any cancer treatment. The sequence came from a woman aged 35-75 years with stage I squamous cell lung carcinoma. The chain employs TRBV5-8 and TRBJ1-2, with the D segment identity uncertain. This receptor has the CDR3 CASSLDRGTGYTF. The sequenced DNA is TGTGCCAGCAGCTTGGACAGAGGAACTGGCTACACCTTC.